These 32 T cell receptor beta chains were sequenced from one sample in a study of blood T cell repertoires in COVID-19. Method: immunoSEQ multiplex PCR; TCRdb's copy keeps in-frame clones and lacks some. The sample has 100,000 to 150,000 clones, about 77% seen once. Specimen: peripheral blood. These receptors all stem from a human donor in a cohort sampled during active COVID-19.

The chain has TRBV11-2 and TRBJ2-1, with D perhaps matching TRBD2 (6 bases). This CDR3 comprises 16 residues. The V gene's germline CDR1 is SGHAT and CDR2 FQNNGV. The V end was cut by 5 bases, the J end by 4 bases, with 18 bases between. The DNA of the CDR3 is TGTGCCAGCAGCGCTACCGGGACTGACAAATACAATGAGCAGTTCTTC. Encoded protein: CASSATGTDKYNEQFF.

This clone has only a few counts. Here the CDR3 DNA reads TGTGCCAGTAGTGCCCGGACAGGGGGGGTGAACACTGAAGCTTTCTTT. Protein sequence: CASSARTGGVNTEAFF. J is TRBJ1-1 and V is TRBV19; 10 bases line up with TRBD1. The CDR3 is 16 residues long. V lost 5 bases and J lost 0; bases outside the gene matches: 6. CDR1 and CDR2 (germline): LNHDA, SQIVND (reference sequence).

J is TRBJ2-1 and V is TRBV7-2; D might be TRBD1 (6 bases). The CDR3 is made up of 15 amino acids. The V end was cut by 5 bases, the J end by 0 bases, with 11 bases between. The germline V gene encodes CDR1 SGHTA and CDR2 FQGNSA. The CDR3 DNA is TGTGCCAGCAGCACCGGGACAAACTCCTACAATGAGCAGTTCTTC. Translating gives CASSTGTNSYNEQFF.

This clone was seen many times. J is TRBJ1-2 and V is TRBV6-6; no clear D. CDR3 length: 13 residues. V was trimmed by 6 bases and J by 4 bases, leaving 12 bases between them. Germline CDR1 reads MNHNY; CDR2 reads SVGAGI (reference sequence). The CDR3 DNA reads TGTGCCAGCAGGACCGAGGATCGCTATGGCTACACCTTC. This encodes CASRTEDRYGYTF.

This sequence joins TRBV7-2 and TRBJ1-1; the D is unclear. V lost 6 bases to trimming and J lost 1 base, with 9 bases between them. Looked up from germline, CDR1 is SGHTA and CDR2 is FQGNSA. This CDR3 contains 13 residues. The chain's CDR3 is CASRLRRNTEAFF. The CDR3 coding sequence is TGTGCCAGCAGACTAAGACGGAACACTGAAGCTTTCTTT.

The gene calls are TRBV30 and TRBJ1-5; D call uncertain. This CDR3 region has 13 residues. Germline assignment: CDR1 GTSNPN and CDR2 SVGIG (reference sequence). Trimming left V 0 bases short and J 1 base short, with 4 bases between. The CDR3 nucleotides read TGTGCCTGGAGTGTGGCCAGCAATCAGCCCCAGCATTTT. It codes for CAWSVASNQPQHF.

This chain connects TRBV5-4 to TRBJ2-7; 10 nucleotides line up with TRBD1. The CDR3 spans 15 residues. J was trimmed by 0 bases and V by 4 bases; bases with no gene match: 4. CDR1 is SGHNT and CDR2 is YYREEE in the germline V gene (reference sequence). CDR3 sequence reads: CASSARDRGSYEQYF. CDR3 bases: TGTGCCAGCAGCGCCCGGGACAGGGGCTCCTACGAGCAGTACTTC.

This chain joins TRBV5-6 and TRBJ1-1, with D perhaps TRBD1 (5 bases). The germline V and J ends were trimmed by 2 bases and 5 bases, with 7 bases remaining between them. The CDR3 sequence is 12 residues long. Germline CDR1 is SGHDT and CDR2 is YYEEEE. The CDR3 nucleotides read TGTGCCAGCAGCTTATACAGGACTGAAGCTTTCTTT. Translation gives CASSLYRTEAFF.

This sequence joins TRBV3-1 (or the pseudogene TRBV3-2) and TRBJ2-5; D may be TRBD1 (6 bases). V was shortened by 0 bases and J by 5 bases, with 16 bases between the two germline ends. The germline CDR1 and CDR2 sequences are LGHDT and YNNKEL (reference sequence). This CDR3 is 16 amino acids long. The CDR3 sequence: CASSQDIGPRGETQYF. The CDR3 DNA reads TGTGCCAGCAGCCAAGATATAGGACCCAGGGGTGAGACCCAGTACTTC.

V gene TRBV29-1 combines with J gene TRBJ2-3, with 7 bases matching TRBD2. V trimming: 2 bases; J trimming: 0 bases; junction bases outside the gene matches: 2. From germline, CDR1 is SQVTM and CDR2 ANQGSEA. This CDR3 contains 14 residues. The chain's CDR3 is CSVERRGSTDTQYF. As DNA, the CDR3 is TGCAGCGTTGAACGGCGGGGGAGCACAGATACGCAGTATTTT.

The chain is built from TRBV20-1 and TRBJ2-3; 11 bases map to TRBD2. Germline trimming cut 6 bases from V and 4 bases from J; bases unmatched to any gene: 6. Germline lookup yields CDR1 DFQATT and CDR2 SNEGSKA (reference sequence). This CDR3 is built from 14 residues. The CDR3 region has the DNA TGCAGTGCAAGTAGCGGGAGGGGAGCAGATACGCAGTATTTT. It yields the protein CSASSGRGADTQYF.

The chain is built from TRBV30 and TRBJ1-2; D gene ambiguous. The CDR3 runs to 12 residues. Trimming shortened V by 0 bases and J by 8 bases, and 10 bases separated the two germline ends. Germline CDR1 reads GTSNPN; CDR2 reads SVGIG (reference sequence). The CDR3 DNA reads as TGTGCCTGGAGTGTACAGTCAGGCGGCTACACCTTC. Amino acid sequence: CAWSVQSGGYTF.

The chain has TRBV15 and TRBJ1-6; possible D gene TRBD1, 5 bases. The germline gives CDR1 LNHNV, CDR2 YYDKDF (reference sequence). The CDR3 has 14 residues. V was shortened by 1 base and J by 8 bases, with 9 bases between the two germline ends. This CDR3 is CATSRGVQDSPLHF. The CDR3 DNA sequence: TGTGCCACCAGCAGAGGGGTACAGGATTCACCCCTCCACTTT. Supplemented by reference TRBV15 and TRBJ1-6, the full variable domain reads DAMVIQNPRYQVTQFGKPVTLSCSQTLNHNVMYWYQQKSSQAPKLLFHYYDKDFNNEADTPDNFQSRRPNTSFCFLDIRSPGLGDTAMYLCATSRGVQDSPLHFGNGTRLTVT.

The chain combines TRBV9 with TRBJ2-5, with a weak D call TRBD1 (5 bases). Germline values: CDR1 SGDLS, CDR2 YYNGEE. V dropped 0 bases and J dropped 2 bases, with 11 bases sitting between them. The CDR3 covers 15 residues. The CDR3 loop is CASSVEGIRQETQYF. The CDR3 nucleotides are TGTGCCAGCAGCGTAGAGGGGATTCGGCAAGAGACCCAGTACTTC.

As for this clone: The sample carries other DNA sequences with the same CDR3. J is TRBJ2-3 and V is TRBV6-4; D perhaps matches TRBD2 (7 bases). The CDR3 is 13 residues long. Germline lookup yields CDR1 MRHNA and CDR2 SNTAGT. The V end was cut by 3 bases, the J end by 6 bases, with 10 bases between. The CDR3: CASSEQGGDTQYF. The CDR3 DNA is TGTGCCAGCAGTGAACAGGGAGGGGATACGCAGTATTTT.

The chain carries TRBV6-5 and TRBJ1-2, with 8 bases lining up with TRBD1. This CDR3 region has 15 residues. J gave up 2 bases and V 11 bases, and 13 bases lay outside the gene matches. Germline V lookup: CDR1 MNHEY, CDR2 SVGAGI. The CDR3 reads CASRQGAKGNYGYTF. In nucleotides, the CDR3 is TGTGCCTCCAGGCAGGGGGCTAAGGGGAACTATGGCTACACCTTC.

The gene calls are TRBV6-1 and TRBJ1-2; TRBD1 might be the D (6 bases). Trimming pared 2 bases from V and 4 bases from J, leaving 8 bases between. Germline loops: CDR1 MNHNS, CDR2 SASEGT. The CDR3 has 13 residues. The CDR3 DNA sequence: TGTGCCAGCAGTGAAACAGGGCTCTATGGCTACACCTTC. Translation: CASSETGLYGYTF.

The CDR3 loop is CASSSGQNTGELFF. As DNA, the CDR3 is TGTGCCAGCAGTTCGGGACAGAACACCGGGGAGCTGTTTTTT. This chain uses TRBV6-1 with TRBJ2-2; possible D gene TRBD1, 6 bases. The CDR3 is made up of 14 amino acids. CDR1 MNHNS and CDR2 SASEGT come from the germline V gene. The V and J ends lost 5 bases and 1 base respectively, with 8 bases between them.

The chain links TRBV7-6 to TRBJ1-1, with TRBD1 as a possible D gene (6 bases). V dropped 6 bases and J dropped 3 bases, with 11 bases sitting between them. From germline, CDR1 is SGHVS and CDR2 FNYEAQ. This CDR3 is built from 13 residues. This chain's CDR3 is CASSWGRDTEAFF. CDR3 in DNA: TGTGCCAGCAGTTGGGGGCGGGACACTGAAGCTTTCTTT.

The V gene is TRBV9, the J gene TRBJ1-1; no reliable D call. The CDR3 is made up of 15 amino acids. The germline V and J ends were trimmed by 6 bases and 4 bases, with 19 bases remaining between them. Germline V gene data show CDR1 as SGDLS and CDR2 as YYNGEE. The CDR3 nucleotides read TGTGCCAGCACCCGCGGGGTAACAACCGGCACTGAAGCTTTCTTT. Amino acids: CASTRGVTTGTEAFF.

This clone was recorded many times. CDR3: CASSLMAAYNEQFF. The CDR3 coding sequence is TGCGCCAGCAGCTTGATGGCAGCCTACAATGAGCAGTTCTTC. The chain is built from TRBV5-1 and TRBJ2-1; D unclear. Germline CDR1 and CDR2: SGHRS and YFSETQ. V lost 1 base to trimming and J lost 2 bases, with 7 bases between them. This CDR3 spans 14 amino acids.

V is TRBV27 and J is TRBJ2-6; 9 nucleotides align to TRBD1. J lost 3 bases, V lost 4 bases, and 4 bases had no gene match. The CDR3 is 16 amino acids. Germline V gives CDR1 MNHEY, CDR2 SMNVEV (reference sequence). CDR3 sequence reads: CASSSYRGLGANVLTF. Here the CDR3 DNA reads TGTGCCAGCAGTTCCTACAGGGGGCTTGGGGCCAACGTCCTGACTTTC.

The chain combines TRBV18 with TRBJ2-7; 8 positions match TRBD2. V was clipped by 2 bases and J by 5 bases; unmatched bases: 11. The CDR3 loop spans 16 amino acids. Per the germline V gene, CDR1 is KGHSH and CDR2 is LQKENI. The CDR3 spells CASSPGSGGLGNEQYF. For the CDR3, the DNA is TGTGCCAGCTCACCAGGTTCGGGGGGGCTAGGAAACGAGCAGTACTTC. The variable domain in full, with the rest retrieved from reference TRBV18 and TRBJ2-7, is NAGVMQNPRHLVRRRGQEARLRCSPMKGHSHVYWYRQLPEEGLKFMVYLQKENIIDESGMPKERFSAEFPKEGPSILRIQQVVRGDSAAYFCASSPGSGGLGNEQYFGPGTRLTVT.

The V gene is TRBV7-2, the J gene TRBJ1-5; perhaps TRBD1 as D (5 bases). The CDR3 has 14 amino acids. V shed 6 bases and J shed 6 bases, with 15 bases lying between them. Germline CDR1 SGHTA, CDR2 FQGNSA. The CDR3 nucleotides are TGTGCCAGCAGTTTGGGGGGAGCGGGTCAGCCCCAGCATTTT. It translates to CASSLGGAGQPQHF.

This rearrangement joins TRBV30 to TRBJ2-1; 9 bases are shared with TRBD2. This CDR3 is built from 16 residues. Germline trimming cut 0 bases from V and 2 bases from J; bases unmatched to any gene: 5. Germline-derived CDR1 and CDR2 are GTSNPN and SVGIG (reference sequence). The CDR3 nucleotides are TGTGCCTGGAGTGTAGATCGACTAGCGGCCTACAATGAGCAGTTCTTC. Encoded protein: CAWSVDRLAAYNEQFF.

The CDR3 DNA sequence: TGTGCCAGCAATCAACAGGGGGCGCTTGCAGATACGCAGTATTTT. This encodes CASNQQGALADTQYF. This sequence joins TRBV28 and TRBJ2-3, with 9 bases aligning to TRBD1. Germline CDR1 is MDHEN and CDR2 is SYDVKM. The CDR3 totals 15 residues. Trimming at V came to 7 bases and at J to 4 bases, leaving 9 bases not matched to a gene.

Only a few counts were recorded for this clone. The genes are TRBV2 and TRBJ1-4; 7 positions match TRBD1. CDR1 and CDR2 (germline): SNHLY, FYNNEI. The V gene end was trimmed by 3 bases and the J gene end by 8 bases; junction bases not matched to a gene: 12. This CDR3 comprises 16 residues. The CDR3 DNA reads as TGTGCCAGCAGTGATGGGGGACAGCTTGCTCTCGAAAAACTGTTTTTT. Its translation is CASSDGGQLALEKLFF.

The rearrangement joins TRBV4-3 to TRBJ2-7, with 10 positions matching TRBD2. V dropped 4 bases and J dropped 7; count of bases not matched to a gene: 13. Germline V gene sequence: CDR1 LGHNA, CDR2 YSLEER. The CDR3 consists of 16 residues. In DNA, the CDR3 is TGCGCCAGCAGCCGACAACGGACTAGCGGTCCCTGGGAGCAGTACTTC. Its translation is CASSRQRTSGPWEQYF.

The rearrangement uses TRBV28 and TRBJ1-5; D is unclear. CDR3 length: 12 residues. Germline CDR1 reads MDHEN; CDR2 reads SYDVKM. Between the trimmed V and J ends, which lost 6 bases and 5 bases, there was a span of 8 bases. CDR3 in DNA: TGTGCCAGCAGGGTTACTGATCAGCCCCAGCATTTT. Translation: CASRVTDQPQHF.

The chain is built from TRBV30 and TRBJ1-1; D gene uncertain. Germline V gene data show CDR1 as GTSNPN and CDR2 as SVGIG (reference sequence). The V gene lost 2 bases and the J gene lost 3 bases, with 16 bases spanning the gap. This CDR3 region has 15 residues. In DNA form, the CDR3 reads TGTGCCTGGAGTCTTCGGACTCTCCGGGACACTGAAGCTTTCTTT. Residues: CAWSLRTLRDTEAFF.

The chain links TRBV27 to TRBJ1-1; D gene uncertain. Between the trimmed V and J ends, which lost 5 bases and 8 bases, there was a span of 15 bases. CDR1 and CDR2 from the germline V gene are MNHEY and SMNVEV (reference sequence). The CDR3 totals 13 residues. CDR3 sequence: CASSPNSPVEAFF. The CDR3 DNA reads TGTGCCAGCAGTCCCAACTCCCCTGTCGAAGCTTTCTTT.

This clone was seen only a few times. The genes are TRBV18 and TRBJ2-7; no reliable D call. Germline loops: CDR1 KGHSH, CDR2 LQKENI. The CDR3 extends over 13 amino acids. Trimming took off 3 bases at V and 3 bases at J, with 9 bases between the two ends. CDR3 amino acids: CASSPRTDYEQYF. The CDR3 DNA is TGTGCCAGCTCACCCAGAACAGACTACGAGCAGTACTTC.